This is a list of T cell receptor beta chains from one sample in a study of T cell clonotyping in hematopoietic cell transplantation. Sequencing was performed with immunoSEQ multiplex PCR; in TCRdb, only in-frame clones are kept and a portion is missing. The table lists 25,000 to 35,000 clones, about 93% of them singletons, with around 2.1% in the top ten. The sequencing used peripheral blood mononuclear cells, collected before stem cell transplant. Receptors originate from a man in his fifties or sixties with acute myeloid leukemia. Some clones in this sample may be carry-over from other donors' samples. Each CDR3 is given with its conserved first and last residue. Each record gives: V gene, J gene, CDR3 protein.

>TRBV4-2|TRBJ1-1
CASRTLLRLNTEAFF
>TRBV30|TRBJ1-1
CAWRIGDTEAFF
>TRBV4-2|TRBJ1-1
CASSQGQMNTEAFF
>TRBV7-3|TRBJ1-1
CASSLNRQNTEAFF
>TRBV4-1|TRBJ1-4
CASSQGWEGRTTEKLFF
>TRBV11-2|TRBJ2-1
CASSLAGLAVYNEQFF
>TRBV19|TRBJ2-2
CASRMKGAAGELFF
>TRBV4-1|TRBJ1-1
CASSPRILNTEAFF
>TRBV7-2|TRBJ1-2
CASSSPLDNYGYTF
>TRBV7-2|TRBJ2-7
CASSLARVGIYEQYF
>TRBV4-3|TRBJ2-5
CASSQDITGGWETQYF
>TRBV6-1|TRBJ2-2
CASSGRGLTGELFF
>TRBV7-8|TRBJ2-7
CASSPAGTSDEQYF
>TRBV10-3|TRBJ2-1
CAIRSSREGNNEQFF
>TRBV19|TRBJ2-2
CASSISGLGGSKWELFF
>TRBV7-2|TRBJ1-2
CASSLSTDRAGHGYTF
>TRBV14|TRBJ2-7
CASSQDVGYDEQYF
>TRBV19|TRBJ1-5
CASSMSPQPQHF
>TRBV25-1|TRBJ2-7
CASSGQGVDEQYF
>TRBV18|TRBJ2-7
CASSFGLAGSLEQYF
>TRBV2|TRBJ2-1
CASSDVRDYLF
>TRBV7-2|TRBJ2-5
CASSNRKGSETQYF
>TRBV27|TRBJ2-7
CASSRDSTPYEQYF
>TRBV5-6|TRBJ1-2
CASSLAGVAVYTF
>TRBV5-4|TRBJ2-3
CASSLTSGGWDTQYF
>TRBV5-6|TRBJ1-3
CASSLLPSGGSGNTIYF
>TRBV19|TRBJ1-2
CASSMAISYGYTF
>TRBV2|TRBJ1-5
CASSQDRLNQPQHF
>TRBV30|TRBJ1-1
CAWSLRQGDTEAFF